This record looks at one T cell receptor beta chain sequence and its context. Per the original methods: Estimated nucleated cell counts came from reference gene primer amplification. Sequencing was performed with immunoSEQ multiplex PCR; in TCRdb, only in-frame clones are kept and a portion is missing. The DNA was the basis for D and trimming; V, J and clone size are from that table. The profile covers more than 100,000 clones, with 87% appearing a single time and under 8% taken by the ten largest. The source of the sample is a study of blood T cell repertoires in COVID-19. Study in general: Both acute and convalescent COVID-19 samples were obtained from the United States, Italy and Spain. PBMCs, B-cell-depleted T cells, or T cells provided the cDNA or gDNA that made up the material.

Germline CDR1 reads MNHEY; CDR2 reads SMNVEV (reference sequence). The CDR3 loop spans 15 amino acids. Unmatched junction bases numbered 8, after V lost 3 bases and J lost 7 bases. This chain links TRBV27 with TRBJ2-1; 8 bases line up with TRBD1. The source material was peripheral blood. The origin of this receptor is a human donor in a cohort sampled during active COVID-19. The CDR3 DNA reads TGTGCCAGCAGTTTTGGGCAGGGGGCGGGGAATGAGCAGTTCTTC. Amino acids: CASSFGQGAGNEQFF.